This T cell receptor beta chain appears in the sequencing data of a study of shared clonotypes between healthy human individuals. Assay used: immunoSEQ multiplex PCR; TCRdb lists only in-frame clones, some missing. Of 2,500,000 or so clones in the sample, over 85% were seen once. A word on this clone: Its specificity is not known.

Whole-study findings and limits: Only blood underwent sampling, and tissue repertoires likely differ. Clonotypes which were not shared had lower generation probabilities than clonotypes that all four donors shared.

This CDR3 has 16 amino acids. V shed 6 bases, J shed 3 bases, and the junction held 9 bases outside the gene matches. The V gene's germline CDR1 is SNHLY and CDR2 FYNNEI. The specimen was naive CD4+ T cells sorted from blood. Subset indicated: CD45RA+ positively selected. This receptor was obtained from a man aged 18 to 35 in good health. The rearrangement uses TRBV2 and TRBJ2-1; the match to TRBD1 covers 9 bases. The CDR3 loop is CASSPVVGQGYNEQFF. In DNA, the CDR3 is TGTGCCAGCAGCCCAGTGGTGGGACAGGGCTACAATGAGCAGTTCTTC.